This TCR beta chain was identified in a study of T-cell reconstitution after alpha-beta-depleted transplantation in children. This clonotype was detected ten times or more. Its antigen is currently unknown. Study-wide points: By one year post-transplant, T-cell counts and diversity largely arose from T cells that were newly produced. There were reportedly several hundred expanded graft clones from which alpha-beta T cells came about two months after transplant.

Germline V gene sequence: CDR1 ENHRY, CDR2 SYGVKD. The CDR3 has 14 amino acids. Between the trimmed V and J ends, which lost 7 bases and 1 base, there was a span of 11 bases. As it was prepared, the TCRbeta library received unique molecular identifiers. TCRdb passed the PCR reads through MiXCR, listing each CDR3 protein once. The table records 200,000 to 300,000 distinct CDR3 sequences, 8.2% of them present only once. V and J are TRBV10-3 and TRBJ2-1; weak D call: TRBD2 (6 bases). The sample consisted of PBMCs, mostly from graft donor cells, taken 180 days after TCRalphabeta/CD19-depleted stem cell transplant. The receptor's source is a male patient aged 10 to 17 who had a stem cell transplant for acute lymphoblastic leukemia, so the T cells may come from the graft donor. The CDR3 sequence is CAITSSESYNEQFF. CDR3 coding DNA: TGTGCCATCACCTCTAGCGAGTCCTACAATGAGCAGTTCTTC.